Shown below are 27 T cell receptor beta chains from a single sample sequenced in a study of chemoradiotherapy in HPV16-positive cancers. Assay used: immunoSEQ multiplex PCR; TCRdb lists only in-frame clones, some missing. The sample has about 27,000 clones, about 94% seen once. The starting material was blood, obtained from a patient who underwent chemoradiotherapy. The receptors were sampled from a human donor with HPV-associated anogenital cancer.

In its sample, this clone is large. J is TRBJ2-2 and V is TRBV6-5; D unresolved. CDR1 is MNHEY, CDR2 SVGAGI, per germline. The V and J ends lost 2 bases and 2 bases respectively, with 12 bases between them. The CDR3 contains 16 residues. This chain's CDR3 is CASSYPQDGNTGELFF. The CDR3 DNA is TGTGCCAGCAGTTACCCCCAGGACGGTAACACCGGGGAGCTGTTTTTT.

V is TRBV4-3 and J is TRBJ1-1; D remains unclear. The germline V gene has CDR1 LGHNA and CDR2 YSLEER. The CDR3 spans 14 residues. The ends were cut back, 4 bases at V and 6 bases at J, with 15 bases in the middle. The CDR3 DNA is TGCGCCAGCAGCCTATGGACGGGGAGTTCTGAAGCTTTCTTT. It specifies CASSLWTGSSEAFF.

The chain uses TRBV30 and TRBJ2-5; maybe TRBD2 (6 bases). The J call may be incorrect, as the DNA end agrees better with TRBJ2-7. Germline V CDR1 and CDR2: GTSNPN, SVGIG (reference sequence). CDR3 size: 15 residues. CDR3 sequence: CAWSVCGTPGYEQYF. The DNA for the CDR3 is TGTGCCTGGAGTGTATGCGGGACCCCTGGATACGAGCAGTACTTC.

This clone appeared once. CDR3 bases: TGTGCCAGCAGTGAAAGGGCTACTTCCCAGTTCTTC. This encodes CASSERATSQFF. The V gene is TRBV2, the J gene TRBJ2-1; D uncertain. The CDR3 contains 12 residues. The germline gives CDR1 SNHLY, CDR2 FYNNEI. V lost 2 bases, J lost 13 bases, and 12 bases lay in between.

This chain links TRBV5-4 with TRBJ1-1; TRBD1 is a possible D gene (6 bases). V lost 4 bases to trimming and J lost 1 base, with 14 bases between them. Germline values: CDR1 SGHNT, CDR2 YYREEE (reference sequence). The CDR3 is made up of 15 amino acids. CDR3 nucleotides: TGTGCCAGCAGCGCAAATGGACAGAAGAACACTGAAGCTTTCTTT. Protein sequence: CASSANGQKNTEAFF.

The chain combines TRBV7-3 with TRBJ2-5; 7 nucleotides match TRBD2. Germline V lookup: CDR1 SGHTA, CDR2 FQGTGA. Trimming took 2 bases from V and 1 from J; bases not matched to a gene: 1. The CDR3 consists of 14 residues. The CDR3 nucleotides are TGTGCCAGCAGCTTAGGCGGGGGCCAAGAGACCCAGTACTTC. Translated, it gives CASSLGGGQETQYF.

The chain is built from TRBV2 and TRBJ2-7; no clear D. The CDR3 is made up of 11 amino acids. Deletions cut 3 bases from V and 3 bases from J, with 3 bases between. Germline loops: CDR1 SNHLY, CDR2 FYNNEI. The CDR3 loop reads CASSEYYEQYF. In DNA form, the CDR3 reads TGTGCCAGCAGTGAGTACTACGAGCAGTACTTC.

The CDR3 spells CASSIQRGSSAQDTQYF. CDR3 sequence (DNA): TGTGCCAGTAGTATACAGCGGGGCTCTTCCGCACAAGATACGCAGTATTTT. The chain joins TRBV19 to TRBJ2-3; TRBD2 matches 7 bases. Germline V gives CDR1 LNHDA, CDR2 SQIVND (reference sequence). V dropped 2 bases and J dropped 5; count of bases not matched to a gene: 13. This CDR3 contains 17 residues.

The CDR3 region has the DNA TGTGCCACCAGCACCCCCGGGCTAGGAGGGGGAGATACGCAGTATTTT. It specifies CATSTPGLGGGDTQYF. The V and J genes are TRBV15 and TRBJ2-3; TRBD1 or TRBD2 may be the D gene (6 bases each). Germline CDR1 reads LNHNV; CDR2 reads YYDKDF (reference sequence). V lost 4 bases and J 5 bases, leaving 19 bases between the germline ends. The CDR3 has 16 residues.

This sequence joins TRBV18 and TRBJ1-6, with D possibly TRBD1 on 5 matching bases. The V and J ends lost 3 bases and 3 bases respectively, with 12 bases between them. The CDR3 has 16 residues. Germline CDR1 and CDR2: KGHSH and LQKENI. CDR3 amino acids: CASSPGGVYYNSPLHF. For the CDR3, the DNA is TGTGCCAGCTCACCCGGAGGGGTGTACTATAATTCACCCCTCCACTTT. The full variable domain, completed using reference TRBV18 and TRBJ1-6, is NAGVMQNPRHLVRRRGQEARLRCSPMKGHSHVYWYRQLPEEGLKFMVYLQKENIIDESGMPKERFSAEFPKEGPSILRIQQVVRGDSAAYFCASSPGGVYYNSPLHFGNGTRLTVT.

The chain combines TRBV25-1 with TRBJ1-4, with D possibly matching TRBD1 (6 bases). CDR3 length: 14 residues. The V and J ends lost 7 bases and 7 bases respectively, with 16 bases between them. The V gene's germline CDR1 is MGHDK and CDR2 SYGVNS. CDR3: CASNPDGGGEKLFF. CDR3 coding DNA: TGTGCCAGCAACCCAGACGGGGGCGGTGAAAAACTGTTTTTT.

V is TRBV6-1 and J is TRBJ1-3; possible D gene TRBD1, 5 bases. This CDR3 region has 16 residues. With 1 base removed from V and 8 bases from J, the gap between germline ends came to 18 bases. CDR1 and CDR2 from the germline V gene are MNHNS and SASEGT. CDR3 amino acids: CASSEVQVSAGDTIYF. CDR3 nucleotide sequence: TGTGCCAGCAGTGAAGTACAGGTGAGCGCCGGGGACACCATATATTTT.

J is TRBJ2-5 and V is TRBV7-9, with 10 bases that match TRBD1. Trimming at V came to 9 bases and at J to 5 bases, leaving 12 bases not matched to a gene. The germline gives CDR1 SEHNR, CDR2 FQNEAQ (reference sequence). The length of the CDR3 is 15 residues. This chain's CDR3 is CASHPGTGVLETQYF. The CDR3 nucleotides read TGTGCCAGTCACCCCGGGACAGGGGTTTTGGAGACCCAGTACTTC.

This chain joins TRBV6-5 and TRBJ1-5; D is possibly TRBD1 (6 bases). V dropped 0 bases and J dropped 4 bases, with 10 bases sitting between them. Germline-derived CDR1 and CDR2 are MNHEY and SVGAGI. This CDR3 has 15 amino acids. The CDR3 protein is CASSYSRGTNQPQHF. The CDR3 bases are TGTGCCAGCAGTTACTCTAGGGGGACGAATCAGCCCCAGCATTTT.

The chain links TRBV20-1 to TRBJ2-3, with D unclear. There are 11 residues in the CDR3. Germline V gene sequence: CDR1 DFQATT, CDR2 SNEGSKA (reference sequence). Trimming removed 4 bases at V and 12 bases at J, with 14 bases between. The CDR3 DNA reads as TGCAGTGCTACGGTATTTCCTACCCAGTATTTT. Amino acids: CSATVFPTQYF.

The table lists this clone with a count of one. The chain combines TRBV5-4 with TRBJ2-5, with a possible D match to TRBD1 (6 bases). Germline V gene lookup returns CDR1 SGHNT and CDR2 YYREEE (reference sequence). The length of the CDR3 is 14 residues. The V end lost 3 bases, the J end lost 0 bases, and 9 bases lay between the germline ends. Here the CDR3 reads CASSYEGDQETQYF. DNA of the CDR3: TGTGCCAGCAGCTACGAGGGGGACCAAGAGACCCAGTACTTC.

V usage is TRBV12-5 and J usage is TRBJ1-1; 7 bases line up with TRBD1. The CDR3 has 16 residues. Germline V gene data show CDR1 as LGHNT and CDR2 as FRNRAP. Trimming cost V 7 bases and J 3 bases; bases outside gene matches: 14. The CDR3 loop is CASVLARGYYYTEAFF. DNA of the CDR3: TGTGCTAGTGTCCTAGCCAGGGGGTACTATTACACTGAAGCTTTCTTT. Filled out from reference TRBV12-5 and TRBJ1-1, the complete variable domain reads DARVTQTPRHKVTEMGQEVTMRCQPILGHNTVFWYRQTMMQGLELLAYFRNRAPLDDSGMPKDRFSAEMPDATLATLKIQPSEPRDSAVYFCASVLARGYYYTEAFFGQGTRLTVV.

This chain uses TRBV11-3 with TRBJ2-5, with D uncertain. Trimming removed 0 bases from V and 6 bases from J, with 8 bases in between. Germline values: CDR1 SGHNT, CDR2 YENEEA. This CDR3 is 13 amino acids long. CDR3 amino acids: CASSLDGIKTQYF. The CDR3 DNA sequence: TGTGCCAGCAGCTTAGACGGCATCAAGACCCAGTACTTC.

The chain uses TRBV2 and TRBJ1-2; 8 bases map to TRBD1. This CDR3 has 13 residues. Germline-derived CDR1 and CDR2 are SNHLY and FYNNEI. The junction had 7 bases not matched to a gene; V was cut back by 5 bases and J by 8 bases. The CDR3 coding sequence is TGTGCCAGCAGTATCGACAGGGGAAGGGGCTACACCTTC. It yields the protein CASSIDRGRGYTF.

Only one count was recorded for this clone. The chain combines TRBV11-2 with TRBJ1-4, with D tentatively TRBD1 (5 bases). V lost 5 bases and J 8 bases, leaving 12 bases between the germline ends. This CDR3 contains 13 residues. CDR1 is SGHAT, CDR2 FQNNGV, per germline. The CDR3 loop is CASSPDRGEKLFF. The DNA for the CDR3 is TGTGCCAGCAGCCCGGACCGGGGGGAAAAACTGTTTTTT.

J is TRBJ2-4 and V is TRBV19; 7 nucleotides match TRBD1. The germline CDR1 and CDR2 sequences are LNHDA and SQIVND (reference sequence). The CDR3 loop spans 16 amino acids. V lost 5 bases, J lost 0 bases, and 7 bases stayed unmatched. The CDR3 DNA sequence: TGTGCCAGTAGTGGATGGACAGGAAAAGCCAAAAACATTCAGTACTTC. It yields the protein CASSGWTGKAKNIQYF. Drawing the rest from reference TRBV19 and TRBJ2-4, the complete variable domain is DGGITQSPKYLFRKEGQNVTLSCEQNLNHDAMYWYRQDPGQGLRLIYYSQIVNDFQKGDIAEGYSVSREKKESFPLTVTSAQKNPTAFYLCASSGWTGKAKNIQYFGAGTRLSVL.

This chain joins TRBV14 and TRBJ2-3; 13 nucleotides align to TRBD2. There are 16 residues in the CDR3. Germline loops: CDR1 SGHDN, CDR2 FVKESK. The J segment lost 8 bases and the V segment lost 2 bases, leaving 7 bases of the junction unmatched. The CDR3 region has the DNA TGTGCCAGCAGCCAATTGACTAGCGGGGGGAGGCGTACGCAGTATTTT. Translated: CASSQLTSGGRRTQYF.

V gene TRBV5-4 combines with J gene TRBJ2-5; 7 bases match TRBD1. Germline CDR1 reads SGHNT; CDR2 reads YYREEE (reference sequence). The CDR3 length is 14 residues. J gave up 4 bases and V 3 bases, and 6 bases lay outside the gene matches. The chain's CDR3 is CASSSPGGTETQYF. As DNA, the CDR3 is TGTGCCAGCAGCTCGCCAGGGGGAACAGAGACCCAGTACTTC.

CDR3 loop: CASSTGQLNYGYTF. In nucleotides, the CDR3 is TGTGCCAGCAGTACCGGACAGTTGAACTATGGCTACACCTTC. The chain combines TRBV27 with TRBJ1-2; possible D gene TRBD1, 6 bases. This CDR3 has 14 amino acids. The germline V and J ends were trimmed by 5 bases and 2 bases, with 12 bases remaining between them. Germline V gene lookup returns CDR1 MNHEY and CDR2 SMNVEV (reference sequence).

This clone showed up just once. The chain links TRBV5-1 to TRBJ1-1; 7 nucleotides line up with TRBD1. Germline loops: CDR1 SGHRS, CDR2 YFSETQ. There are 14 residues in the CDR3. Germline trimming cut 0 bases from V and 6 bases from J; bases unmatched to any gene: 5. CDR3 DNA sequence: TGCGCCAGCAGCTTGGTGGGGGGGACAGCTGAAGCTTTCTTT. This codes for CASSLVGGTAEAFF.

The J gene is TRBJ2-2, the V gene TRBV18; D call uncertain. Trimming took 6 bases from V and 4 from J, leaving 18 bases between them. The germline V gene encodes CDR1 KGHSH and CDR2 LQKENI. The CDR3 runs 16 residues. CDR3 sequence reads: CASSPPGPSGTGELFF. CDR3 in DNA: TGTGCCAGCTCGCCCCCCGGGCCCTCGGGCACCGGGGAGCTGTTTTTT.

This clone was observed a handful of times. The gene calls are TRBV6-4 and TRBJ2-2, with D possibly being TRBD1 (5 bases). CDR1 is MRHNA, CDR2 SNTAGT, per germline. The V end was cut by 0 bases, the J end by 1 base, with 6 bases between. This CDR3 region has 15 residues. CDR3 in amino acids: CASSDSTENTGELFF. CDR3 in DNA: TGTGCCAGCAGTGACTCGACAGAGAACACCGGGGAGCTGTTTTTT.